This entry concerns a single T cell receptor (beta chain). The sample is drawn from a study of identical twins. TCRdb re-called the 5' RACE reads through MiXCR, storing one row per CDR3 protein. This sample yields some 710,000 distinct CDR3 sequences, of which 5.5% to 6.5% are seen a single time; roughly 2% belongs to the top ten. The sample comprised naive T cells sorted from blood. This clonotype was obtained from a man aged 18 to 29 in good health.

The CDR3 DNA follows: TGTGCCAGCAGCTTAGAGGGAGGGGGCGGATCTGGCTACACCTTC. It translates to CASSLEGGGGSGYTF. The V gene is TRBV11-2, the J gene TRBJ1-2; 7 bases agree with TRBD1. Germline trimming cut 0 bases from V and 7 bases from J; bases unmatched to any gene: 8. Germline CDR1 and CDR2: SGHAT and FQNNGV. The CDR3 has 15 residues.